The 12 T cell receptor beta chains in this list originate from one sample, sequenced in a study of CD8+CD57+ T cells in acquired aplastic anemia. Profiles of TCR beta VDJ and CDR3 were generated from a genomic DNA template. TCRdb reprocessed the reads via MiXCR and lists one record per CDR3 protein. The table includes about 150,000 distinct CDR3 sequences, just over 50% detected once. It was patients with CD8+CD57+ cell expansion by flow cytometry who were chosen for sequencing. Sequencing input: sorted CD4+, CD8+, or CD8+CD57+ T cells (not recorded which) from PBMCs. Source of these receptors: a human donor with aplastic anemia.

The chain couples TRBV29-1 to TRBJ2-1; 7 bases map to TRBD1. With V trimmed by 1 base and J by 3 bases, 12 bases remained unmatched. Germline CDR1 reads SQVTM; CDR2 reads ANQGSEA. The CDR3 runs to 17 residues. For the CDR3, the DNA is TGCAGCGTTGAAGCGGCAGGGGGACCCATCGGCTACAATGAGCAGTTCTTC. This gives the protein CSVEAAGGPIGYNEQFF.

The chain couples TRBV11-1 to TRBJ1-1, with 8 nucleotides matching TRBD1. Germline V CDR1 and CDR2: SGHAT, FQDESV (reference sequence). The CDR3 length is 17 residues. The V and J ends lost 4 bases and 0 bases, in that order; junction bases with no gene match: 10. The CDR3 here is CASSSDRVVPVNTEAFF. In nucleotides, the CDR3 is TGTGCCAGCAGCTCGGACAGGGTAGTCCCGGTGAACACTGAAGCTTTCTTT. The full variable domain, in which reference TRBV11-1 and TRBJ1-1 provide the parts outside the CDR3, is EAEVAQSPRYKITEKSQAVAFWCDPISGHATLYWYRQILGQGPELLVQFQDESVVDDSQLPKDRFSAERLKGVDSTLKIQPAELGDSAMYLCASSSDRVVPVNTEAFFGQGTRLTVV.

The V call is TRBV2, the J call TRBJ2-5; no reliable D call. V was pared by 3 bases and J by 5 bases, with 7 bases between. The CDR3 length is 12 residues. CDR1 and CDR2 (germline): SNHLY, FYNNEI. The CDR3 here is CASSDRTETQYF. In nucleotides, the CDR3 is TGTGCCAGCAGTGACAGAACCGAGACCCAGTACTTC.

This clonotype was observed once. V and J are TRBV11-2 and TRBJ2-7; D is tentatively TRBD1 or TRBD2 (5 bases each). CDR1 is SGHAT, CDR2 FQNNGV, per germline. V lost 0 bases and J 2 bases, leaving 11 bases between the germline ends. This CDR3 contains 15 residues. The CDR3 DNA is TGTGCCAGCAGCTTAGACCTTTCGGGGCCCTACGAGCAGTACTTC. Translated, it gives CASSLDLSGPYEQYF.

Written as DNA, the CDR3 is TGTGCCACCAGTGAGCAAACCGGGACCGCGAGCGAAAAACTGTTTTTT. This encodes CATSEQTGTASEKLFF. The gene calls are TRBV24-1 and TRBJ1-4; a possible D gene is TRBD1 (5 bases). CDR1 and CDR2 from the germline V gene are KGHDR and SFDVKD. The germline V and J ends were trimmed by 4 bases and 8 bases, with 19 bases remaining between them. The CDR3 is 16 residues long.

This clonotype has only one observation. The V call is TRBV7-4, the J call TRBJ2-7, with 7 nucleotides matching TRBD2. The germline CDR1 and CDR2 sequences are SGHVT and SQSDAQ. V trimming: 4 bases; J trimming: 2 bases; junction bases outside the gene matches: 8. The CDR3 totals 15 residues. The CDR3 loop is CASSYSSGTPYEQYF. Here the CDR3 DNA reads TGTGCCAGCAGCTATTCTAGCGGCACCCCCTACGAGCAGTACTTC.

The CDR3: CASSQDRGQTNEKLFF. Written as DNA, the CDR3 is TGCGCCAGCAGCCAAGACCGCGGACAGACTAATGAAAAACTGTTTTTT. The rearrangement links TRBV4-3 to TRBJ1-4; D might be TRBD1 (6 bases). Looked up from germline, CDR1 is LGHNA and CDR2 is YSLEER. V was trimmed by 0 bases and J by 2 bases, leaving 10 bases between them. This CDR3 contains 16 residues.

The count of this clonotype is one. V and J are TRBV12-3 or TRBV12-4 and TRBJ2-1, with TRBD1 as a possible D gene (6 bases). CDR3 size: 11 residues. Trimming cost V 4 bases and J 12 bases, with 10 bases left between them. The CDR3 region has the DNA TGTGCCAGCAGTTCTTTACAGGGGCAGTTCTTC. Protein product: CASSSLQGQFF.

Comments on this clonotype: A junction boundary mismatches the germline segment, possibly from a read error. This sequence joins TRBV24-1 and TRBJ1-5; TRBD1 aligns across 10 bases. Germline CDR1 is KGHDR and CDR2 is SFDVKD. The CDR3 is 14 amino acids. The CDR3 spells CAASGTGGNQPQHF. CDR3 nucleotide sequence: TGTGCCGCCAGTGGGACAGGGGGCAATCAGCCCCAGCATTTT.

For this clonotype: At one boundary the junction diverges from the germline segment, which might be a read error. The rearrangement links TRBV5-1 to TRBJ2-7; TRBD1 might be the D (6 bases). The CDR3 length is 14 residues. Germline values: CDR1 SGHRS, CDR2 YFSETQ. The DNA for the CDR3 is TGCGCCAGCGGCTTTTCAGGGGCCGGCTATGAGCAGTACTTC. This codes for CASGFSGAGYEQYF.

The J gene is TRBJ2-2, the V gene TRBV9; D remains ambiguous. CDR1 is SGDLS and CDR2 is YYNGEE in the germline V gene. The V and J ends lost 0 bases and 5 bases respectively, with 14 bases between them. This CDR3 spans 16 amino acids. The CDR3 region has the DNA TGTGCCAGCAGCGTAGGAATTGGGGTAGGGACCGGGGAGCTGTTTTTT. Amino acid sequence: CASSVGIGVGTGELFF. The full variable domain, rest sourced from reference TRBV9 and TRBJ2-2, is DSGVTQTPKHLITATGQRVTLRCSPRSGDLSVYWYQQSLDQGLQFLIQYYNGEERAKGNILERFSAQQFPDLHSELNLSSLELGDSALYFCASSVGIGVGTGELFFGEGSRLTVL.

Notes on this clonotype: This may come from a read error, since a much larger clone is one base off. The chain uses TRBV9 and TRBJ2-3, with TRBD2 as a possible D gene (6 bases). Germline V gene data show CDR1 as SGDLS and CDR2 as YYNGEE. This CDR3 is 15 amino acids long. The CDR3 sequence is CASSVAGVSTDTHYF. CDR3 bases: TGTGCCAGCAGCGTAGCGGGGGTAAGCACAGATACGCACTATTTT.